This record looks at one T cell receptor beta chain sequence and its context. Its antigen is unknown. TCRdb reanalysed the reads using MiXCR and keeps one entry per CDR3 protein. The profile shows hundreds of thousands of distinct CDR3 sequences, 31% of them singletons. The source of the sample is a study of T cell repertoires in cytomegalovirus infection. Study information: Evidence of both CMV infection and a matching HLA type came from public TCR beta signatures. Study observations and caveats: The cumulative frequency of public TCR beta families distinguished individuals who carried CMV together with the relevant HLA. In two of eight donors, the top clonotype was HLA-C-restricted CMV-specific.

The sequence derives from a human donor in good health (CMV status not recorded). Some clones in this sample may be carry-over from other donors' samples. Input material: PBMCs.

CDR3 in amino acids: CASSLMGQGRGNEQFF. CDR3 coding DNA: TGTGCCAGCAGCTTAATGGGACAGGGTAGAGGTAATGAGCAGTTCTTC. This rearrangement joins TRBV7-3 to TRBJ2-1, with 9 bases fitting TRBD1. V lost 1 base to trimming and J lost 7 bases; unmatched junction nucleotides: 8. Germline V gene lookup returns CDR1 SGHTA and CDR2 FQGTGA. The CDR3 has 16 residues.